This T cell receptor beta chain was sequenced for a study of T cell responses to AZD1222 COVID-19 vaccine. Only in-frame clones appear in the TCRdb table, and some are missing; sequencing was by immunoSEQ multiplex PCR. The repertoire holds approximately 180,000 clones, with around 89% as singletons. The germline V and J ends were trimmed by 5 bases and 4 bases, with 17 bases remaining between them. The CDR3 covers 15 residues. From germline, CDR1 is MNHEY and CDR2 SVGAGI. To note about this clone: The antigen remains unidentified.

Findings of the study overall: Donors skewed white British and female; clonal diversity was possibly underestimated. Mapped onto spike, vaccine-associated CD4 TCRs spanned it and were dominant at 160-218 and 743-854. All repertoire sampling was performed exclusively after the peak T cell response. Baseline serology detected seropositivity in only a handful of AZD1222 recipients.

The source of this sequence is an adult who received the MenACWY meningococcal vaccine as a control. V usage is TRBV6-5 and J usage is TRBJ1-1; D unclear. Sequencing was performed on peripheral blood, taken 28 days after the second dose of the MenACWY control vaccine. The DNA for the CDR3 is TGTGCCAGCAGTACCCCGGGGATCACGGGCACTGAAGCTTTCTTT. Amino acids: CASSTPGITGTEAFF.